Listed below are T cell receptor beta chains from one sample, sequenced in a study of T cell responses to AZD1222 COVID-19 vaccine. Some clones are missing from TCRdb's copy, which holds only in-frame ones; the method was immunoSEQ multiplex PCR. The table shows approximately 150,000 clones, with less than 95% occurring only once. Sequenced material: peripheral blood, taken 28 days after the second AZD1222 dose. The receptors come from an adult who received the AZD1222 COVID-19 vaccine. CDR3s include the opening cysteine and the closing phenylalanine or tryptophan. The D gene is left open where the match is weak. Expanded clones get a size class; other rows say once, few or many, or leave the size out.

size | D | J | V | DNA | CDR3
once | NA | TRBJ1-2 | TRBV3-1/TRBV3-2 | TGTGCCAGCAGCCAAGACAGGGGCCCGTATGGCTACACCTTC | CASSQDRGPYGYTF
NA | NA | TRBJ2-3 | TRBV7-9 | TGTGCCAGCAGCTTAACCGTATGGCGGGATACGCAGTATTTT | CASSLTVWRDTQYF
NA | TRBD1 | TRBJ1-3 | TRBV5-5 | TGTGCCAGCAGCTTGGTCGCAGGACAGGGCATCTCTGGAAACACCATATATTTT | CASSLVAGQGISGNTIYF
NA | TRBD1 | TRBJ1-5 | TRBV20-1 | TGCAGTGCTAGTCGTTCGGACAGGGCTAGCAATCAGCCCCAGCATTTT | CSASRSDRASNQPQHF
NA | NA | TRBJ2-1 | TRBV6-5 | TGTGCCAGCAGACGCAATCAGGCAGGTGAGCAGTTCTTC | CASRRNQAGEQFF
NA | TRBD1 | TRBJ1-1 | TRBV6-6 | TGTGCCAGCAGTTCCCCGGGACAGGGGGCGATCACTGAAGCTTTCTTT | CASSSPGQGAITEAFF
NA | TRBD1 | TRBJ2-5 | TRBV10-3 | TGTGCCATCAGAGGAGTCACAGGGGGCGGTTTGGAGACCCAGTACTTC | CAIRGVTGGGLETQYF
NA | NA | TRBJ1-6 | TRBV11-1 | TGTGCCAGCAGCTTAGACGGGAATTCACCCCTCCACTTT | CASSLDGNSPLHF
NA | TRBD1 | TRBJ1-4 | TRBV18 | TGTGCCAGCTCACCGGGGACAGGCGGGGGAAAACTGTTTTTT | CASSPGTGGGKLFF
NA | NA | TRBJ1-5 | TRBV18 | TGTGCCAGCTCACCGGGGGACCGAAATAGCAATCAGCCCCAGCATTTT | CASSPGDRNSNQPQHF
NA | NA | TRBJ1-5 | TRBV29-1 | TGCAGCGTTGGGCAGCTGAATCAGCCCCAGCATTTT | CSVGQLNQPQHF
NA | NA | TRBJ1-3 | TRBV3-1/TRBV3-2 | TGTGCCAGCAGCCAACTCCCTGCGAGCTCCACCATATATTTT | CASSQLPASSTIYF
NA | NA | TRBJ1-2 | TRBV6-5 | TGTGCCAGCAGTTACATTTCAGGGTATGGCGGCTACACCTTC | CASSYISGYGGYTF
NA | NA | TRBJ1-2 | TRBV6-1 | TGTGCCAGCAGTGAAGCCTTTCGGGGGAACTATGGCTACACCTTC | CASSEAFRGNYGYTF
NA | NA | TRBJ1-2 | TRBV19 | TGTGCCAGTAGTCCGCAGGGAGTGGATGGCTACACCTTC | CASSPQGVDGYTF
NA | NA | TRBJ2-3 | TRBV9 | TGTGCCAGCGCGGCGGCCGGGGTAACAGATACGCAGTATTTT | CASAAAGVTDTQYF
NA | NA | TRBJ2-7 | TRBV13 | TGTGCCAGCAGTAGGGGACGACCCTCTTACGAGCAGTACTTC | CASSRGRPSYEQYF
NA | TRBD1 | TRBJ2-7 | TRBV6-2/TRBV6-3 | TGTGCCAGCAGTCGCCGGACAGGGGGCTTTAACGAGCAGTACTTC | CASSRRTGGFNEQYF
NA | NA | TRBJ2-5 | TRBV18 | TGTGCCAGCTCACCACCGAACAGACAAGAGACCCAGTACTTC | CASSPPNRQETQYF
few | NA | TRBJ1-4 | TRBV5-1 | TGCGCCAGCAGCGGTGCCGGGGTAGGAGGTGAAAAACTGTTTTTT | CASSGAGVGGEKLFF
NA | NA | TRBJ1-1 | TRBV19 | TGTGCCAGTAGTATAGCAAGCAGAGTGAACACTGAAGCTTTCTTT | CASSIASRVNTEAFF
NA | NA | TRBJ2-7 | TRBV27 | TGTGCCAGCTTTTCGGCCTCCTACGAGCAGTACTTC | CASFSASYEQYF
NA | TRBD2 | TRBJ2-7 | TRBV5-1 | TGCGCCAGCAGCTTGGCCGGTGGGACTACCAAGATCGAGCAGTACTTC | CASSLAGGTTKIEQYF
NA | NA | TRBJ2-5 | TRBV2 | TGTGCCAGCAGTCCGATGGTACGAGAAGAGACCCAGTACTTC | CASSPMVREETQYF
once | NA | TRBJ2-3 | TRBV5-6 | TGTGCCAGCAGCTTGGGACAGATTACGCAGTATTTT | CASSLGQITQYF
once | NA | TRBJ2-2 | TRBV5-1 | TGCGCCAGCAGCTTGTTGGGCGTAGATGTCTCCGGGGAGCTGTTTTTT | CASSLLGVDVSGELFF
NA | NA | TRBJ1-6 | TRBV12-3/TRBV12-4 | TGTGCCAGCAGTTTACAGGGAGGCTCACCCCTCCACTTT | CASSLQGGSPLHF
once | NA | TRBJ1-6 | TRBV7-2 | TGTGCCAGCAGCCTTAACCTTCCGGGACCGTCCCCCAATTCACCCCTCCACTTT | CASSLNLPGPSPNSPLHF